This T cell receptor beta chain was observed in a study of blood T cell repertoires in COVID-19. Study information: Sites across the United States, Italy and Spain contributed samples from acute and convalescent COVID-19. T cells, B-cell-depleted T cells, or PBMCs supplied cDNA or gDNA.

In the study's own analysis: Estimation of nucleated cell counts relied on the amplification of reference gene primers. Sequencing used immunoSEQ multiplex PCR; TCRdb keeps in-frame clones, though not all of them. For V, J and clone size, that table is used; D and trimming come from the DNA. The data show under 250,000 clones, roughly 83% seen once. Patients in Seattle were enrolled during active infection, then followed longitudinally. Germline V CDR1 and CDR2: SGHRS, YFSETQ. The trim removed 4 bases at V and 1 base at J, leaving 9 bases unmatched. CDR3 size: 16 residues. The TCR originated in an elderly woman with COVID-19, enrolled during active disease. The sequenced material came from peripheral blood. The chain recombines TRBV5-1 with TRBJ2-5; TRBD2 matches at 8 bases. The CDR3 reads CASSRFAGRAQETQYF. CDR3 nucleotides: TGCGCCAGCAGCCGCTTTGCCGGGAGGGCCCAAGAGACCCAGTACTTC.